These T cell receptor beta chains were read from a single sample in a study of OX40 agonist ivuxolimab in advanced cancers. Assay: immunoSEQ multiplex PCR; the TCRdb copy retains only in-frame clones and omits some. The data show roughly 48,000 clones, more than 75% seen once. The sample consisted of CD4+ or CD8+ T cells sorted from blood, taken in a trial of the OX40 agonist ivuxolimab. The receptors come from an adult with an advanced solid tumor such as melanoma, head and neck, liver or kidney cancer. Each CDR3 is given with its conserved first and last residue. D genes are given only for firm matches. Size values are once, few and many counts, or a class for expanded clones, and some rows have none.

D: NA
size: NA
length: 16
V: TRBV4-3
J: TRBJ1-2
CDR3: CASSQDGTVANYGYTF
DNA: TGCGCCAGCAGCCAAGATGGAACGGTGGCTAACTATGGCTACACCTTC

D: NA
size: NA
length: 11
V: TRBV29-1
J: TRBJ2-1
CDR3: CSVPTWVQQFF
DNA: TGCAGCGTTCCAACGTGGGTACAGCAGTTCTTC

D: NA
size: NA
length: 15
V: TRBV5-5
J: TRBJ2-2
CDR3: CASSLRTTDPGELFF
DNA: TGTGCCAGCAGCTTGAGGACAACCGACCCCGGGGAGCTGTTTTTT

D: TRBD1
size: NA
length: 16
V: TRBV28
J: TRBJ1-3
CDR3: CASRLATGGTGNTIYF
DNA: TGTGCCAGCAGGTTAGCCACAGGGGGCACTGGAAACACCATATATTTT

D: NA
size: NA
length: 12
V: TRBV5-8
J: TRBJ1-1
CDR3: CASRAFYNEAFF
DNA: TGTGCCTCAAGGGCCTTTTATAACGAAGCTTTCTTT

D: NA
size: NA
length: 13
V: TRBV5-4
J: TRBJ2-7
CDR3: CASSWEARYEQYF
DNA: TGTGCCAGCAGCTGGGAGGCGAGGTACGAGCAGTACTTC

D: TRBD1
size: NA
length: 16
V: TRBV9
J: TRBJ2-3
CDR3: CASSGLGGQGAYTQYF
DNA: TGTGCCAGCAGCGGCCTGGGGGGACAGGGGGCTTATACGCAGTATTTT

D: TRBD2
size: NA
length: 18
V: TRBV19
J: TRBJ2-2
CDR3: CASSLGLAGILGTGELFF
DNA: TGTGCCAGTAGCCTAGGACTAGCGGGAATTCTAGGCACCGGGGAGCTGTTTTTT

D: NA
size: NA
length: 18
V: TRBV7-6
J: TRBJ2-4
CDR3: CASSPTGSGPAVVDIQYF
DNA: TGTGCCAGCAGCCCAACGGGCTCCGGGCCGGCCGTGGTGGACATTCAGTACTTC

D: NA
size: NA
length: 13
V: TRBV6-6
J: TRBJ2-7
CDR3: CASTGLTSYEQYF
DNA: TGTGCCAGCACCGGCCTTACCTCCTACGAGCAGTACTTC

D: TRBD1
size: NA
length: 17
V: TRBV4-3
J: TRBJ2-2
CDR3: CASSQVDRAHVGGELFF
DNA: TGCGCCAGCAGCCAAGTGGACAGGGCCCATGTCGGCGGGGAGCTGTTTTTT

D: TRBD1
size: NA
length: 17
V: TRBV14
J: TRBJ1-1
CDR3: CASSQDQGRTGRTEAFF
DNA: TGTGCCAGCAGCCAAGATCAGGGGCGGACAGGGAGGACTGAAGCTTTCTTT

D: TRBD1
size: few
length: 14
V: TRBV19
J: TRBJ1-4
CDR3: CASTDRGLDEKLFF
DNA: TGTGCCAGTACTGACAGGGGGCTTGATGAAAAACTGTTTTTT

D: NA
size: NA
length: 15
V: TRBV19
J: TRBJ1-5
CDR3: CASSPGSWGNQPQHF
DNA: TGTGCCAGTAGCCCAGGTTCCTGGGGCAATCAGCCCCAGCATTTT

D: NA
size: NA
length: 12
V: TRBV13
J: TRBJ2-3
CDR3: CASRGLQDTQYF
DNA: TGTGCCAGCAGGGGACTTCAGGATACGCAGTATTTT

D: NA
size: NA
length: 13
V: TRBV13
J: TRBJ2-3
CDR3: CASSSLGTDTQYF
DNA: TGTGCCAGCAGCTCTCTGGGCACAGATACGCAGTATTTT

D: NA
size: NA
length: 17
V: TRBV7-2
J: TRBJ1-2
CDR3: CASSLLTDTPGAYGYTF
DNA: TGTGCCAGCAGCTTATTGACCGACACACCAGGGGCCTATGGCTACACCTTC

D: TRBD1
size: NA
length: 17
V: TRBV12-5
J: TRBJ2-3
CDR3: CASGWDRAHPSTDTQYF
DNA: TGTGCTAGTGGTTGGGACAGGGCCCATCCTAGCACAGATACGCAGTATTTT

D: TRBD2
size: NA
length: 19
V: TRBV7-8
J: TRBJ2-1
CDR3: CASSLAGTSGPRPYNEQFF
DNA: TGTGCCAGCAGCTTAGCCGGGACTAGCGGCCCCCGTCCCTACAATGAGCAGTTCTTC

D: TRBD1
size: NA
length: 14
V: TRBV6-1
J: TRBJ1-2
CDR3: CASSIQGGRDGYTF
DNA: TGTGCCAGCAGTATCCAGGGGGGTAGGGATGGCTACACCTTC

D: NA
size: once
length: 17
V: TRBV27
J: TRBJ2-6
CDR3: CASSRTTGFRAANVLTF
DNA: TGTGCCAGCAGCCGAACCACAGGGTTTCGGGCGGCCAACGTCCTGACTTTC

D: NA
size: NA
length: 16
V: TRBV7-2
J: TRBJ2-3
CDR3: CASRPNRDPNTDTQYF
DNA: TGTGCCAGCAGACCTAACCGGGACCCAAACACAGATACGCAGTATTTT

D: NA
size: NA
length: 13
V: TRBV5-4
J: TRBJ2-7
CDR3: CASSPDSPYEQYF
DNA: TGTGCCAGCAGCCCGGACAGTCCCTACGAGCAGTACTTC

D: TRBD1
size: medium-sized
length: 13
V: TRBV9
J: TRBJ1-2
CDR3: CASSLTTGSGYTF
DNA: TGTGCCAGCTCTCTGACGACAGGGTCTGGCTACACCTTC

D: NA
size: NA
length: 18
V: TRBV15
J: TRBJ2-6
CDR3: CATSRDHLDGTGANVLTF
DNA: TGTGCCACCAGCAGAGATCACTTGGACGGCACTGGGGCCAACGTCCTGACTTTC

D: TRBD1
size: NA
length: 14
V: TRBV5-8
J: TRBJ1-1
CDR3: CASSWKGGASEAFF
DNA: TGTGCCAGCAGCTGGAAAGGGGGCGCATCTGAAGCTTTCTTT

D: NA
size: once
length: 11
V: TRBV20-1
J: TRBJ2-1
CDR3: CSARSGYEQFF
DNA: TGCAGTGCTAGGTCGGGGTATGAGCAGTTCTTC

D: TRBD1
size: NA
length: 14
V: TRBV6-5
J: TRBJ1-1
CDR3: CASSRTGWNTEAFF
DNA: TGTGCCAGCAGTCGGACAGGGTGGAACACTGAAGCTTTCTTT

D: TRBD2
size: NA
length: 18
V: TRBV7-6
J: TRBJ2-1
CDR3: CASSYFVNSGSSYNEQFF
DNA: TGTGCCAGCAGTTACTTCGTGAATAGCGGGAGCTCCTACAATGAGCAGTTCTTC

D: NA
size: NA
length: 14
V: TRBV7-9
J: TRBJ1-2
CDR3: CASSLEGTTYGYTF
DNA: TGTGCCAGCAGCTTAGAGGGGACAACCTATGGCTACACCTTC

D: NA
size: NA
length: 18
V: TRBV27
J: TRBJ2-1
CDR3: CASSSTAGVGPTYNEQFF
DNA: TGTGCCAGCAGTTCCACCGCCGGAGTTGGACCCACCTACAATGAGCAGTTCTTC

D: TRBD2
size: NA
length: 14
V: TRBV6-6
J: TRBJ2-7
CDR3: CASTPAGGGYEQYF
DNA: TGTGCCAGCACCCCAGCCGGGGGGGGCTACGAGCAGTACTTC

D: NA
size: NA
length: 14
V: TRBV14
J: TRBJ2-7
CDR3: CASSPLGRAYEQYF
DNA: TGTGCCAGCAGCCCCCTCGGGCGGGCCTACGAGCAGTACTTC

D: TRBD1
size: NA
length: 14
V: TRBV7-9
J: TRBJ2-7
CDR3: CASSPRDRGYEQYF
DNA: TGTGCCAGCAGCCCCCGGGACAGGGGCTACGAGCAGTACTTC

D: NA
size: NA
length: 16
V: TRBV19
J: TRBJ2-1
CDR3: CASSPGRGDSYNEQFF
DNA: TGTGCCAGTAGCCCCGGAAGGGGCGACTCCTACAATGAGCAGTTCTTC

D: TRBD2
size: few
length: 15
V: TRBV6-5
J: TRBJ2-2
CDR3: CASRHGGARTGELFF
DNA: TGTGCCAGCAGACACGGGGGGGCTCGTACCGGGGAGCTGTTTTTT

D: NA
size: NA
length: 18
V: TRBV21-1
J: TRBJ1-3
CDR3: CASSKAEVGTGRVNTIYF
DNA: TGTGCCAGCAGCAAAGCTGAGGTAGGGACAGGCCGAGTCAACACCATATATTTT

D: TRBD2
size: NA
length: 17
V: TRBV5-1
J: TRBJ2-3
CDR3: CASRFPTSVDPTDTQYF
DNA: TGCGCCAGCAGATTCCCTACTAGCGTCGATCCCACAGATACGCAGTATTTT